This T cell receptor (beta chain) was retrieved from a study of cytomegalovirus exposure and HLA in healthy donors. Study-level findings and limits: Other equally common chains were less clonally expanded than HLA-associated TCR beta chains, a later analysis showed.

For this clone: Its antigen is undetermined.

Trimming removed 6 bases from V and 1 base from J, with 15 bases in between. There are 15 residues in the CDR3. Germline CDR1 is MDHEN and CDR2 is SYDVKM. Primers: 60 Vbeta forward and 13 Jbeta reverse. Profiled with immunoSEQ multiplex PCR; TCRdb holds only in-frame clones, not every one. The sample yields about 180,000 clones, around four fifths seen once. The clonotype comes from a woman in her thirties in good health and CMV-seropositive. Material: PBMCs. J is TRBJ1-1 and V is TRBV28; TRBD1 might be the D (5 bases). The DNA of the CDR3 is TGTGCCAGCAGCCACCGGGACTGGGCGAACACTGAAGCTTTCTTT. As protein: CASSHRDWANTEAFF.